One sample yielded the 32 T cell receptor beta chains listed below, sequenced in a study of lymphopenia after photon versus proton radiotherapy. This table comes from immunoSEQ multiplex PCR, and its TCRdb copy is limited to in-frame clones, with some not included. This table holds approximately 160,000 clones, 70% to 90% found once. Sequenced here: peripheral blood, sampled from a patient treated with photon-based radiotherapy. The receptors were sampled from a man aged 50-60 years with gastric cancer.

CDR3 sequence (DNA): TGTGCCAGCAGCGTAGATGGGACGGCGGGTCAGCCCCAGCATTTT. The encoded protein is CASSVDGTAGQPQHF. This rearrangement joins TRBV9 to TRBJ1-5, with D maybe TRBD1 (5 bases). Trimming cost V 0 bases and J 6 bases, with 13 bases left between them. Germline-derived CDR1 and CDR2 are SGDLS and YYNGEE. There are 15 residues in the CDR3.

This sequence joins TRBV6-5 and TRBJ2-1; unclear D gene. The ends were cut back, 2 bases at V and 2 bases at J, with 7 bases in the middle. The germline V gene encodes CDR1 MNHEY and CDR2 SVGAGI. This CDR3 comprises 14 residues. This CDR3 reads CASSYAGPYNEQFF. The CDR3 bases are TGTGCCAGCAGTTACGCCGGCCCCTACAATGAGCAGTTCTTC.

This chain connects TRBV11-3 to TRBJ2-1; 10 bases are shared with TRBD2. V gave up 1 base and J gave up 8 bases; unmatched junction bases: 8. CDR3 size: 16 residues. In germline, CDR1 is SGHNT, CDR2 YENEEA. The CDR3 sequence is CASSLGLAGDRDEQFF. CDR3 sequence (DNA): TGTGCCAGCAGCTTAGGGCTAGCGGGAGACAGGGATGAGCAGTTCTTC.

This chain uses TRBV12-5 with TRBJ2-7; D gene uncertain. Germline CDR1 is LGHNT and CDR2 is FRNRAP. V was clipped by 1 base and J by 5 bases, with 18 bases between them. The CDR3 consists of 16 residues. The CDR3 region is CASGLATTRAPNEQYF. The DNA of the CDR3 is TGTGCTAGTGGTTTGGCCACCACAAGGGCCCCAAACGAGCAGTACTTC.

This clone was seen once. V gene TRBV30 combines with J gene TRBJ1-1, with D possibly matching TRBD1 (5 bases). The V end was cut by 1 base, the J end by 1 base, with 7 bases between. This CDR3 region has 13 residues. Germline CDR1 and CDR2: GTSNPN and SVGIG (reference sequence). The CDR3 is CAWSAQENTEAFF. CDR3 DNA sequence: TGTGCCTGGAGTGCACAGGAGAACACTGAAGCTTTCTTT.

The chain uses TRBV6-5 and TRBJ1-1; D not resolved. Between the trimmed V and J ends, which lost 5 bases and 1 base, there was a span of 8 bases. Germline assignment: CDR1 MNHEY and CDR2 SVGAGI. This CDR3 spans 13 amino acids. The CDR3 DNA reads as TGTGCCAGCAGTCTCCTGAGGAACACTGAAGCTTTCTTT. Residues: CASSLLRNTEAFF.

The J gene is TRBJ2-1, the V gene TRBV5-1, with a possible D match to TRBD2 (6 bases). V shed 0 bases and J shed 9 bases, with 13 bases lying between them. The CDR3 is 14 amino acids. Germline-derived CDR1 and CDR2 are SGHRS and YFSETQ. CDR3 DNA: TGCGCCAGCAGCTTGGAAGGCTTCGGGGGTGAGCAGTTCTTC. It is translated as CASSLEGFGGEQFF.

This clone appeared a few times. This rearrangement joins TRBV5-1 to TRBJ2-7, with D possibly being TRBD1 or TRBD2 (6 bases each). Germline V gene data show CDR1 as SGHRS and CDR2 as YFSETQ. Trimming took off 1 base at V and 3 bases at J, with 17 bases between the two ends. The length of the CDR3 is 16 residues. Here the CDR3 DNA reads TGCGCCAGCAGCTTGCCCGGGGGCCCTTCTTTCTACGAGCAGTACTTC. Protein product: CASSLPGGPSFYEQYF.

The chain recombines TRBV5-4 with TRBJ1-5, with D unclear. The germline gives CDR1 SGHNT, CDR2 YYREEE (reference sequence). The CDR3 runs to 13 residues. The V gene lost 2 bases and the J gene lost 2 bases, with 5 bases spanning the gap. CDR3 residues: CASSFEGNQPQHF. Here the CDR3 DNA reads TGTGCCAGCAGCTTCGAAGGCAATCAGCCCCAGCATTTT.

The V gene is TRBV11-3, the J gene TRBJ2-3; D perhaps matches TRBD1 (6 bases). The V gene's germline CDR1 is SGHNT and CDR2 YENEEA. Trimming left V 5 bases short and J 0 bases short, with 12 bases between. This CDR3 is built from 15 residues. CDR3 DNA: TGTGCCAGCAGCACCGGGACAAAGAGCACAGATACGCAGTATTTT. Its protein is CASSTGTKSTDTQYF. Full variable domain (rest looked up from reference TRBV11-3 and TRBJ2-3): EAGVVQSPRYKIIEKKQPVAFWCNPISGHNTLYWYLQNLGQGPELLIRYENEEAVDDSQLPKDRFSAERLKGVDSTLKIQPAELGDSAVYLCASSTGTKSTDTQYFGPGTRLTVL.

V and J are TRBV5-1 and TRBJ2-3; TRBD2 matches at 10 bases. The V gene's germline CDR1 is SGHRS and CDR2 YFSETQ. The CDR3 loop spans 14 amino acids. The V and J ends lost 2 bases and 6 bases, in that order; junction bases with no gene match: 3. The CDR3 loop reads CASSLAGGRDTQYF. CDR3 in DNA: TGCGCCAGCAGCTTAGCGGGAGGGCGGGATACGCAGTATTTT.

This rearrangement joins TRBV30 to TRBJ2-6, with 8 bases lining up with TRBD1. The germline gives CDR1 GTSNPN, CDR2 SVGIG (reference sequence). With V trimmed by 2 bases and J by 1 base, 10 bases remained unmatched. CDR3 length: 18 residues. The CDR3 DNA reads as TGTGCCTGGAGTACTCGGGACAGGCATCTTTCTGGGGCCAACGTCCTGACTTTC. It codes for CAWSTRDRHLSGANVLTF. The complete variable domain, with remaining parts taken from reference TRBV30 and TRBJ2-6, reads SQTIHQWPATLVQPVGSPLSLECTVEGTSNPNLYWYRQAAGRGLQLLFYSVGIGQISSEVPQNLSASRPQDRQFILSSKKLLLSDSGFYLCAWSTRDRHLSGANVLTFGAGSRLTVL.

The chain recombines TRBV27 with TRBJ2-3, with D perhaps TRBD1 (5 bases). The CDR3 is 15 residues long. Trimming removed 2 bases at V and 7 bases at J, with 16 bases between. Looked up from germline, CDR1 is MNHEY and CDR2 is SMNVEV (reference sequence). The CDR3 DNA reads TGTGCCAGCAGTTTAGGGGCAGGCAGGCTTTATACGCAGTATTTT. It yields the protein CASSLGAGRLYTQYF.

J is TRBJ1-2 and V is TRBV30, with TRBD1 matching 8 bases. Germline CDR1 is GTSNPN and CDR2 is SVGIG (reference sequence). The CDR3 length is 13 residues. The junction had 5 bases not matched to a gene; V was cut back by 0 bases and J by 8 bases. The CDR3 region is CAWSVGQGFGYTF. CDR3 in DNA: TGTGCCTGGAGTGTAGGACAGGGTTTCGGCTACACCTTC.

This chain joins TRBV7-9 and TRBJ2-7; D is unclear. Germline values: CDR1 SEHNR, CDR2 FQNEAQ (reference sequence). There are 13 residues in the CDR3. The V end was cut by 1 base, the J end by 4 bases, with 8 bases between. The CDR3 loop reads CASSLDGMYEQYF. CDR3 sequence (DNA): TGTGCCAGCAGCTTAGATGGTATGTACGAGCAGTACTTC. The entire variable domain, with the rest obtained from reference TRBV7-9 and TRBJ2-7, is as follows: DTGVSQNPRHKITKRGQNVTFRCDPISEHNRLYWYRQTLGQGPEFLTYFQNEAQLEKSRLLSDRFSAERPKGSFSTLEIQRTEQGDSAMYLCASSLDGMYEQYFGPGTRLTVT.

This clone was seen once. J is TRBJ2-5 and V is TRBV28, with a weak D call TRBD2 (6 bases). Trimming took 3 bases from V and 4 from J, leaving 15 bases between them. This CDR3 is built from 15 residues. Germline V gene lookup returns CDR1 MDHEN and CDR2 SYDVKM. The CDR3 region has the DNA TGTGCCAGCAGTTTGCAGACTAGTCTCGCAGAGACCCAGTACTTC. Translated: CASSLQTSLAETQYF. Drawing the rest from reference TRBV28 and TRBJ2-5, the complete variable domain is DVKVTQSSRYLVKRTGEKVFLECVQDMDHENMFWYRQDPGLGLRLIYFSYDVKMKEKGDIPEGYSVSREKKERFSLILESASTNQTSMYLCASSLQTSLAETQYFGPGTRLLVL.

The chain carries TRBV5-1 and TRBJ1-1, with 8 bases identical to TRBD1. V lost 4 bases, J lost 1 base, and 3 bases stayed unmatched. The germline CDR1 and CDR2 sequences are SGHRS and YFSETQ. The CDR3 has 14 residues. This CDR3 reads CASSMGTGNTEAFF. In DNA, the CDR3 is TGCGCCAGCAGCATGGGGACAGGGAACACTGAAGCTTTCTTT.

This chain uses TRBV5-4 with TRBJ2-5; 10 bases line up with TRBD1. This CDR3 has 16 residues. From germline, CDR1 is SGHNT and CDR2 YYREEE (reference sequence). The V and J ends lost 4 bases and 4 bases, in that order; junction bases with no gene match: 10. CDR3: CASSPGQGGGVETQYF. CDR3 bases: TGTGCCAGCAGCCCCGGACAGGGGGGGGGTGTAGAGACCCAGTACTTC.

The CDR3 nucleotides read TGTGCCAGCAGTTATAACAGGAACACTGAAGCTTTCTTT. This translates into CASSYNRNTEAFF. The rearrangement links TRBV6-5 to TRBJ1-1, with unresolved D. Germline V gene data show CDR1 as MNHEY and CDR2 as SVGAGI. This CDR3 spans 13 amino acids. V lost 3 bases, J lost 1 base, and 6 bases lay in between.

The V call is TRBV6-5, the J call TRBJ1-1, with a weak D call TRBD1 (6 bases). This CDR3 comprises 14 residues. Trimming shortened V by 2 bases and J by 4 bases, and 11 bases separated the two germline ends. Germline values: CDR1 MNHEY, CDR2 SVGAGI. CDR3 bases: TGTGCCAGCAGTTACGCAGCACAGGGCACTGAAGCTTTCTTT. Its protein is CASSYAAQGTEAFF.

The V and J genes are TRBV19 and TRBJ1-2, with D unclear. Deletions cut 3 bases from V and 4 bases from J, with 15 bases between. The germline V gene encodes CDR1 LNHDA and CDR2 SQIVND (reference sequence). CDR3 length: 15 amino acids. CDR3 loop: CASSIATTGIYGYTF. The CDR3 nucleotides read TGTGCCAGTAGTATTGCCACGACGGGGATCTATGGCTACACCTTC.

In DNA form, the CDR3 reads TGTGCCAGCAGCTCCCGACTAGCGGGAGGGGAAGCCAAAAACATTCAGTACTTC. The encoded protein is CASSSRLAGGEAKNIQYF. The rearrangement links TRBV7-2 to TRBJ2-4, with TRBD2 identical over 14 bases. This CDR3 comprises 18 residues. V lost 4 bases, J lost 0 bases, and 5 bases stayed unmatched. CDR1 is SGHTA, CDR2 FQGNSA, per germline.

The genes are TRBV19 and TRBJ2-7, with 8 bases lining up with TRBD1. After removal of 6 bases from V and 5 bases from J, the junction contained 9 bases not matched to a gene. This CDR3 contains 14 residues. Germline-derived CDR1 and CDR2 are LNHDA and SQIVND (reference sequence). The CDR3 loop reads CASSPGQVLDEQYF. Here the CDR3 DNA reads TGTGCCAGTAGCCCGGGACAGGTTCTCGACGAGCAGTACTTC.

This clone was counted a single time. This rearrangement joins TRBV6-1 to TRBJ1-2; D is undetermined. Trimming left V 2 bases short and J 5 bases short, with 6 bases between. CDR1 and CDR2 (germline): MNHNS, SASEGT. This CDR3 comprises 12 residues. DNA for the CDR3: TGTGCCAGCAGTGAATGGGATTATGGCTACACCTTC. The encoded protein is CASSEWDYGYTF.

The chain links TRBV7-8 to TRBJ2-2, with D hard to call. The germline V gene has CDR1 SGHVS and CDR2 FQNEAQ. The ends were cut back, 1 base at V and 0 bases at J, with 3 bases in the middle. This CDR3 has 14 amino acids. The CDR3 sequence: CASSLGANTGELFF. In nucleotides, the CDR3 is TGTGCCAGCAGCTTAGGCGCGAACACCGGGGAGCTGTTTTTT.

The J gene is TRBJ1-2, the V gene TRBV4-3; D possibly corresponds to TRBD1 (6 bases). The germline V and J ends were trimmed by 0 bases and 3 bases, with 14 bases remaining between them. This CDR3 is built from 16 residues. Looked up from germline, CDR1 is LGHNA and CDR2 is YSLEER. The CDR3 nucleotides read TGCGCCAGCAGCCAAGATCATATGGCAGGGGACTATGGCTACACCTTC. As protein: CASSQDHMAGDYGYTF.

There are many counts of this clone. V gene TRBV29-1 combines with J gene TRBJ1-2, with D uncertain. Germline V lookup: CDR1 SQVTM, CDR2 ANQGSEA. Trimming removed 4 bases at V and 8 bases at J, with 11 bases between. The CDR3 consists of 11 residues. CDR3 amino acids: CSVVGRKGYTF. In DNA, the CDR3 is TGCAGCGTTGTGGGTAGGAAGGGCTACACCTTC.

The rearrangement links TRBV19 to TRBJ2-2; no clear D. V dropped 5 bases and J dropped 3 bases, with 10 bases sitting between them. CDR1 LNHDA and CDR2 SQIVND come from the germline V gene (reference sequence). This CDR3 comprises 14 residues. Here the CDR3 reads CASSGNSHTGELFF. CDR3 nucleotide sequence: TGTGCCAGTAGTGGTAACAGCCACACCGGGGAGCTGTTTTTT. Full variable domain (missing parts from reference TRBV19 and TRBJ2-2): DGGITQSPKYLFRKEGQNVTLSCEQNLNHDAMYWYRQDPGQGLRLIYYSQIVNDFQKGDIAEGYSVSREKKESFPLTVTSAQKNPTAFYLCASSGNSHTGELFFGEGSRLTVL.

This chain links TRBV20-1 with TRBJ1-1; D unresolved. The CDR3 covers 11 residues. Germline values: CDR1 DFQATT, CDR2 SNEGSKA (reference sequence). With 5 bases removed from V and 5 bases from J, the gap between germline ends came to 9 bases. CDR3 coding DNA: TGCAGTGCTTGGAGGTTGACTGAAGCTTTCTTT. It specifies CSAWRLTEAFF.

The chain joins TRBV5-1 to TRBJ1-3; no reliable D call. The CDR3 consists of 15 residues. V was shortened by 0 bases and J by 2 bases, with 9 bases between the two germline ends. Germline V CDR1 and CDR2: SGHRS, YFSETQ. Here the CDR3 reads CASSLEGDPGNTIYF. CDR3 sequence (DNA): TGCGCCAGCAGCTTGGAAGGAGATCCTGGAAACACCATATATTTT.

The chain links TRBV15 to TRBJ2-5; the match to TRBD2 covers 8 bases. This CDR3 region has 17 residues. Germline V gene lookup returns CDR1 LNHNV and CDR2 YYDKDF (reference sequence). Trimming cost V 4 bases and J 1 base; bases outside gene matches: 11. CDR3 bases: TGTGCCACCAGCATCGGCGTAGCGGGACCTCCCCAAGAGACCCAGTACTTC. Translated: CATSIGVAGPPQETQYF.

The chain is built from TRBV30 and TRBJ2-1; D not resolved. The CDR3 is 14 residues long. CDR1 is GTSNPN, CDR2 SVGIG, per germline (reference sequence). Between the trimmed V and J ends, which lost 0 bases and 1 base, there was a span of 7 bases. CDR3 amino acids: CAWSVHGSYNEQFF. The CDR3 DNA follows: TGTGCCTGGAGTGTACACGGATCCTACAATGAGCAGTTCTTC. The full variable domain, its missing parts supplied by reference TRBV30 and TRBJ2-1, is SQTIHQWPATLVQPVGSPLSLECTVEGTSNPNLYWYRQAAGRGLQLLFYSVGIGQISSEVPQNLSASRPQDRQFILSSKKLLLSDSGFYLCAWSVHGSYNEQFFGPGTRLTVL.